This TCR beta chain derives from a study of patients and donors after allogeneic stem cell transplantation. CDR1 is DFQATT, CDR2 SNEGSKA, per germline (reference sequence). This CDR3 has 13 residues. Trimming stripped 6 bases from V and 3 bases from J, with 12 bases between. Using its own MiXCR run on the RT-PCR reads, TCRdb lists one record per CDR3 protein. The sample includes about a million distinct CDR3 sequences, approximately 19% seen only once; the top ten take 6%. This clonotype was counted between two and nine times. This TCR derives from a human donor who was either an allogeneic HSCT recipient or a stem cell or donor lymphocyte infusion donor (not recorded which). It is not recorded whose cells these are; they may come from a transplant donor. The sample taken for sequencing was blood, either unsorted or a sorted T cell fraction (not recorded which). This chain connects TRBV20-1 to TRBJ1-5; D remains ambiguous. CDR3 loop: CSAGGVDNQPQHF. CDR3 nucleotides: TGCAGTGCGGGAGGTGTGGACAATCAGCCCCAGCATTTT.